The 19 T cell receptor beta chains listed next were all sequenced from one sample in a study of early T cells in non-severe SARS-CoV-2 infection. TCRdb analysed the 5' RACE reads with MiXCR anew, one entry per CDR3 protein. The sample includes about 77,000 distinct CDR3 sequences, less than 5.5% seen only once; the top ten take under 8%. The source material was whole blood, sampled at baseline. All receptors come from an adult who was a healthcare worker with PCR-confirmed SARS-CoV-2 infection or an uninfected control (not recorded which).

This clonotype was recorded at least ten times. In DNA form, the CDR3 reads TGTGCCAGCAGCCAGGGACCCAGGGTCTCTGAAGCTTTCTTT. Residues: CASSQGPRVSEAFF. The J gene is TRBJ1-1, the V gene TRBV14; D perhaps matches TRBD1 (5 bases). The germline V gene encodes CDR1 SGHDN and CDR2 FVKESK. This CDR3 has 14 residues. V gave up 3 bases and J gave up 6 bases, with 14 bases separating them.

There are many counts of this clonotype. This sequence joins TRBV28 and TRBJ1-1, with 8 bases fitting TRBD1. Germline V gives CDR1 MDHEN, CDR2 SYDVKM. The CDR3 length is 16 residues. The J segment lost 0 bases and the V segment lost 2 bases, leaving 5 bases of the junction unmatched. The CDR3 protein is CASSLRTGGLNTEAFF. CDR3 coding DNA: TGTGCCAGCAGTTTAAGAACAGGGGGATTGAACACTGAAGCTTTCTTT.

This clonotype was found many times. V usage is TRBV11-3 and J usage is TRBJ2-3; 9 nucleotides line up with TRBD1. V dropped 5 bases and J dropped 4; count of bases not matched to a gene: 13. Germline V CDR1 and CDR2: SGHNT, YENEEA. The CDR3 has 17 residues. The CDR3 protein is CASSRRTGEVQADTQYF. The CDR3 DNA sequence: TGTGCCAGCAGCCGTCGGACAGGGGAGGTTCAAGCAGATACGCAGTATTTT.

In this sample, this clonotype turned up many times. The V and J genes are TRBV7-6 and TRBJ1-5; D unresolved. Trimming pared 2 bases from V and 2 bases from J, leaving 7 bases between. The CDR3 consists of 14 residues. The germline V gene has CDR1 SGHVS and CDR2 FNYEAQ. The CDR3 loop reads CASSLQVGNQPQHF. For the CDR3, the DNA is TGTGCCAGCAGCTTACAGGTTGGCAATCAGCCCCAGCATTTT.

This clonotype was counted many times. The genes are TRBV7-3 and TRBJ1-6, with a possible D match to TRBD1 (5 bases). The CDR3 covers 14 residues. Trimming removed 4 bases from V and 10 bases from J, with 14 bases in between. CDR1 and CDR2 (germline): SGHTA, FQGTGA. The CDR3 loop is CASSSTGRGSPLHF. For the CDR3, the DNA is TGTGCCAGCAGCTCCACAGGTAGAGGATCACCCCTCCACTTT.

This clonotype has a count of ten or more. DNA for the CDR3: TGCAGTGCTAGACCTCCACTAGCGTCCTACAATGAGCAGTTCTTC. Amino acid sequence: CSARPPLASYNEQFF. The chain recombines TRBV20-1 with TRBJ2-1; 7 bases map to TRBD2. J was trimmed by 1 base and V by 2 bases; bases with no gene match: 5. This CDR3 spans 15 amino acids. Germline loops: CDR1 DFQATT, CDR2 SNEGSKA (reference sequence).

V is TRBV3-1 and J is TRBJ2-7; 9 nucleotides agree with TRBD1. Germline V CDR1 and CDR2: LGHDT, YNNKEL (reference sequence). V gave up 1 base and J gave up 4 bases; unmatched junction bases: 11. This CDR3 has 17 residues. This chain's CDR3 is CASSQAGDRALQYEQYF. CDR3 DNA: TGTGCCAGCAGCCAAGCCGGGGACAGGGCCCTCCAATACGAGCAGTACTTC.

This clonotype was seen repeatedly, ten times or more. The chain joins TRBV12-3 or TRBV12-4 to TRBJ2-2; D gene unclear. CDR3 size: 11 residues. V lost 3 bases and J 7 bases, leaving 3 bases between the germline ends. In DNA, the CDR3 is TGTGCCAGCAGTTTCTACGGGGAGCTGTTTTTT. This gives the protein CASSFYGELFF.

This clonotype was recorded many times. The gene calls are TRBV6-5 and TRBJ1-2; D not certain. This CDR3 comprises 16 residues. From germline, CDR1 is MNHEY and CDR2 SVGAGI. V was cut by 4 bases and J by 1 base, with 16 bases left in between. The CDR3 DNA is TGTGCCAGCAGTTCACTCGAGGACGCATTTAACTATGGCTACACCTTC. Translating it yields CASSSLEDAFNYGYTF.

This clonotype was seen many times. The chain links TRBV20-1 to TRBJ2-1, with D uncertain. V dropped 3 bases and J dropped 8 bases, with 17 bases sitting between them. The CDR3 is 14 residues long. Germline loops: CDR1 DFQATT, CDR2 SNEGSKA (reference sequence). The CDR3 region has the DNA TGCAGTGCTAGCGCAATTTCAGGTTGGGATGAGCAGTTCTTC. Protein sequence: CSASAISGWDEQFF.

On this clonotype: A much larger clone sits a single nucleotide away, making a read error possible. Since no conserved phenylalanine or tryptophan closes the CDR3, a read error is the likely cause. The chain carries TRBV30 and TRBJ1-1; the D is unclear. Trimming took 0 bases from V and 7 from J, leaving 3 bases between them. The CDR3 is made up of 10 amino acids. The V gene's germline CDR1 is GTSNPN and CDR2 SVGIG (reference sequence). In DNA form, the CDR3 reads TGTGCCTGGAGTGTGGGTGAAGCTTTCCTT. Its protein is CAWSVGEAFL.

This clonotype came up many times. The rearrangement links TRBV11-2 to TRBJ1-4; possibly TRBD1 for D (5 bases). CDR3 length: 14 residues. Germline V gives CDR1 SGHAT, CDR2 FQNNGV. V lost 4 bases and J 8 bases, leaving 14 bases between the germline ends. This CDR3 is CASSSGGAREKLFF. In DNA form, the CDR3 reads TGTGCCAGCAGCTCCGGAGGGGCGCGGGAAAAACTGTTTTTT.

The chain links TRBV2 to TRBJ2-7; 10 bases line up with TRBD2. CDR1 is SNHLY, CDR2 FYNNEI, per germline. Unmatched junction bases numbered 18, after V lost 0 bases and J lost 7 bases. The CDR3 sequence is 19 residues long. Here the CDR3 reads CASSEATRASGGGGEEQYF. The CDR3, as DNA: TGTGCCAGCAGTGAAGCGACCCGGGCTAGCGGGGGTGGTGGAGAAGAGCAGTACTTC. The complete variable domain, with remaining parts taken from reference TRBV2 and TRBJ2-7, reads EPEVTQTPSHQVTQMGQEVILRCVPISNHLYFYWYRQILGQKVEFLVSFYNNEISEKSEIFDDQFSVERPDGSNFTLKIRSTKLEDSAMYFCASSEATRASGGGGEEQYFGPGTRLTVT.

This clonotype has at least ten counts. The CDR3 nucleotides are TGTGCCAGCAGCTTAGAAACCCTCTACGAGCAGTACTTC. Amino acids: CASSLETLYEQYF. The V and J genes are TRBV7-6 and TRBJ2-7; D not resolved. Trimming took off 1 base at V and 3 bases at J, with 7 bases between the two ends. CDR3 length: 13 amino acids. CDR1 is SGHVS and CDR2 is FNYEAQ in the germline V gene.

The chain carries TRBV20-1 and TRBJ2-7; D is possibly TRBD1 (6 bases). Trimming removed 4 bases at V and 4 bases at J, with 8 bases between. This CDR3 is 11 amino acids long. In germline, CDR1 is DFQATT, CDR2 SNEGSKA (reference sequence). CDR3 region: CSAKDSYEQYF. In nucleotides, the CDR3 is TGCAGTGCTAAGGACAGTTACGAGCAGTACTTC.

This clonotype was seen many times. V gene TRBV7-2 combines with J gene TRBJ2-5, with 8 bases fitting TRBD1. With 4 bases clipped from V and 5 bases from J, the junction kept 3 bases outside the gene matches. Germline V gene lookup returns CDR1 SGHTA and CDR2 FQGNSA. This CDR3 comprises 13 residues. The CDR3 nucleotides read TGTGCCAGCAGCTCAGGGGGCTGGGAGACCCAGTACTTC. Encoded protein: CASSSGGWETQYF. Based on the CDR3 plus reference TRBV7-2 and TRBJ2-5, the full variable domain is GAGVSQSPSNKVTEKGKDVELRCDPISGHTALYWYRQSLGQGLEFLIYFQGNSAPDKSGLPSDRFSAERTGGSVSTLTIQRTQQEDSAVYLCASSSGGWETQYFGPGTRLLVL.

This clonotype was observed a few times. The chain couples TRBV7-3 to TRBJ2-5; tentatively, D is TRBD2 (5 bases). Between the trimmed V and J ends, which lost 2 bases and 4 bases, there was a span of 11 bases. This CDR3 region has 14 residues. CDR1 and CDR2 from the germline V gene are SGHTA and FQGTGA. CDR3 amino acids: CASSLEGWGETQYF. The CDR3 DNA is TGTGCCAGCAGCTTAGAGGGTTGGGGAGAGACCCAGTACTTC.

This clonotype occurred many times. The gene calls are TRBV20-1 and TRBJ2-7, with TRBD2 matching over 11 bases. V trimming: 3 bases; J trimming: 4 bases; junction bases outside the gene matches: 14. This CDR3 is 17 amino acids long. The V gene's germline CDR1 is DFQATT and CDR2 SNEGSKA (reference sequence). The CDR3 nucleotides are TGCAGTGCTAGGGGGCGTACTAGCGGGAGTGGCTTGTACGAGCAGTACTTC. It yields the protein CSARGRTSGSGLYEQYF.

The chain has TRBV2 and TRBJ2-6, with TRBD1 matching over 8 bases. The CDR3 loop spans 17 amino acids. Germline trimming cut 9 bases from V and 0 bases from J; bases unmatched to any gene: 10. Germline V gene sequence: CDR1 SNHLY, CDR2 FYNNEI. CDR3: CARGPTGARSGANVLTF. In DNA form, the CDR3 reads TGTGCCAGAGGGCCGACAGGGGCCCGCTCTGGGGCCAACGTCCTGACTTTC.